This note documents a single TCR beta chain sequence. Measured with immunoSEQ multiplex PCR; TCRdb has only the in-frame clones, and not every one. The table records fewer than 250,000 clones, around 89% of them present only once. The data originate from a study of blood T cell repertoires in COVID-19. The source material was peripheral blood. This sequence originates from a young man with COVID-19, enrolled during active disease.

The CDR3 is CASSLRRDRPSYEQYF. CDR3 bases: TGTGCCAGCAGTTTAAGGCGGGACAGACCTTCCTACGAGCAGTACTTC. This chain links TRBV28 with TRBJ2-7; weak D call: TRBD1 (7 bases). Looked up from germline, CDR1 is MDHEN and CDR2 is SYDVKM. Trimming stripped 2 bases from V and 1 base from J, with 15 bases between. The CDR3 is 16 amino acids.